Included here is one T cell receptor (beta chain) sequence, with context. Its antigen has not been determined. Base qualities were left out, and no much larger clone turns up one base away. This entry comes from a study of shared clonotypes between healthy human individuals (dated by TCRdb to 2019 to 2021). Background for the entire study: The cohort comprised a couple of women and a few men aged 18 to 49 years. Per donor, three plates each were used for CD4 naive and CD4 memory, two for CD8 naive, and one for CD8 memory. Between about 0.85 and 10 billion PBMCs per donor were obtained by leukapheresis. Different laboratories and diverse techniques were used to prepare libraries and sequence TCR repertoires, to increase sequencing depth and limit assay-specific biases. To estimate repertoire size and how much clonotypes are shared between individuals, the study performed deep sequencing of blood TCR repertoires from roughly five healthy adults. Broader findings and caveats from the paper: Sharing across a few donors was observed for 5% to 6.5% of naive CD4, 3% to 3.5% of naive CD8, 2.3% of memory CD4, and roughly 0.4% of memory CD8 clonotypes. The genetic and exposure-history diversity represented was limited by the small number of donors. Compared with non-shared clonotypes, the clonotypes found in all four sorted-subset donors had higher generation probabilities. Sampling was limited to blood, and TCR repertoires in tissue likely differ from TCR repertoires in blood. Based on pairwise subsampling, the degree of clonotype sharing among donors was expected to be affected by sequencing depth. Even with the large sequencing depth, rarefaction of the sorted-subset datasets indicated that sequencing was incomplete. Naive subsets generally had larger estimated clonotype richness than memory subsets did.

Healthy HIV-negative adults with no recently reported acute infections or vaccinations were included as donors. Every donor was a Caucasian adult living in Nashville, Tennessee, USA. CD4+ T cells were enriched through magnetic negative selection, after which naive cells were positively selected on CD45RA and the remaining negative fraction served as the memory subset. Blood was collected by leukapheresis, and PBMCs were isolated by Ficoll-Histopaque density gradient centrifugation and then cryopreserved in liquid nitrogen vapor phase. Analytical flow cytometry was used to check the purity and quantity of each magnetically sorted T cell population. Genomic DNA was isolated from each sorted fraction and quantified by UV absorbance on a Nanodrop 2000c. Using the deep immunoSEQ assay, multiplex PCR amplified TCR CDR3 regions from genomic DNA. Extracted genomic DNA from each cell subset was spread evenly across all wells of several immunoSEQ 96-well plates, with each plate serving as a replicate. Each replicate PCR for sorted subsets received about 180 ng genomic DNA, equal to about 30,000 T cell genomes. Purified libraries were quantified with a Qubit 3.0 fluorometer, sized on a Bioanalyzer 2100, and re-quantified with the KAPA Library Quantification kit. Every immunoSEQ 96-well plate was sequenced on a separate single-read 150-cycle Illumina NextSeq 550 flow cell. In the original analysis: The immunoSEQ output contained only junctional sequences without quality scores, so filtering could not match that applied to full-length reads. To assign V/J genes and CDR3, sequences were annotated against IMGT germline references using PyIR, a Python wrapper for IgBLAST v1.9. Reads were removed for weak V/J assignments (E-value above 1e-6), missing CDR3, stop codons, out-of-frame junctions, or ambiguous translated residues. V3J clonotypes were defined as sequences sharing the same inferred V gene, J gene, and CDR3 amino acid sequence. Percentage overlap between repertoires was computed as shared unique clonotypes divided by the size of the smaller repertoire. Repertoire richness was assessed with RTK rarefaction, the Chao1 estimator, and Recon v2.1 estimates of unobserved clonotypes. For all TCRbeta clonotypes obtained by the gDNA method from a few donors, generation probabilities were computed with OLGA. The clones in this table, taken by TCRdb from immuneACCESS, are in-frame only. Not every clone is retained; where verified, under half of the shortfall comes from an unresolved V gene, and the cause of the rest is unknown. V, J and clone size were drawn from that table, and D and trimming were deduced from the DNA. This sample comprises about 2 million clones, 85% to 95% of them detected only once. Clones ranked in the top ten supply 0.13% of the sample.

Based on the germline V gene, the CDR1 and CDR2 sequences are SGDLS and YYNGEE. V and J are trimmed by 3 bases and 4 bases, and the gene matches miss 10 bases of the junction. The CDR3 contains 17 residues, cysteine and phenylalanine counted. Here the CDR3 DNA is all that survives: 51 bases in frame from base 1. The V and J segments used are TRBV9 and TRBJ1-3; the central 10 bases match TRBD1. Sequencing was done on a sample of naive CD4+ T cells sorted from blood. The cell subset or site label of this sample denotes: CD45RA+ positively selected. The TCR comes from a young man in good health. The CDR3 region reads CASSGTGTGVGGNTIYF. The base sequence is TGTGCCAGCAGCGGAACCGGGACAGGGGTGGGCGGAAACACCATATATTTT.